This T cell receptor (beta chain) stems from a study of graft-versus-host responses after intestinal transplantation. Study-level background: The transplants performed in recipients were multivisceral, liver-intestinal, or isolated intestinal. Every transplant recipient was induced with anti-thymocyte globulin, then maintained on tacrolimus and steroids for around 3 years. Study-level findings and limits: Those patients showing graft-donor T cell macrochimerism displayed high graft-versus-host to host-versus-graft clonal ratios in allografts. Early post-transplant HvG declines showed an association with peak circulating GvH clone levels.

In germline, CDR1 is SGHNT, CDR2 YENEEA. The V end was cut by 5 bases, the J end by 1 base, with 11 bases between. The CDR3 loop spans 14 amino acids. TCRdb keeps only in-frame clones here, not all; method: immunoSEQ multiplex PCR. The top ten hold 0.095% to 0.15% of the sample, which has 90,000 to 150,000 clones, approximately 92% seen once. As concerns this clone: Antigen specificity is unknown.

The TCR originated in a human donor who received an intestinal transplant. V and J are TRBV11-3 and TRBJ1-1, with D hard to call. The source material was unstimulated CD4+ T cells sorted from spleen or lymph node cells, sampled before intestinal transplant. DNA of the CDR3: TGTGCCAGCAGCCTTGACGGTAAGAACACTGAAGCTTTCTTT. Translated: CASSLDGKNTEAFF.